The 14 T cell receptor beta chains reported below all come from one sample, sequenced in a study of T-cell memory formation after mild COVID-19 (dated by TCRdb to the early 2020s). The protocol used for the library was 5' RACE. Sequencer: Illumina NovaSeq 6000. TCRdb reran the public reads through fastp at Q25 and MiXCR, keeping productive beta chains. Each entry merges the rows of one CDR3 protein and shows their most common DNA and genes. Within this sample are roughly 300,000 distinct CDR3 sequences, with approximately 15% of them counted one time only. 22% of the sample goes to the ten largest clones. The sample taken for sequencing was PBMCs or a T cell subset sorted from them (not recorded which). The receptors shown here come from a man younger than 30 who had mild COVID-19 (a few samples of this study predate the infection). The sample titles of this study are shuffled in the database, so cell type and time point are left out; the donor was told from shared clones.

V is TRBV20-1 and J is TRBJ2-7; no reliable D call. This CDR3 region has 13 residues. V was clipped by 3 bases and J by 0 bases, with 9 bases between them. In germline, CDR1 is DFQATT, CDR2 SNEGSKA (reference sequence). The chain's CDR3 is CSASPAGSYEQYF. Here the CDR3 DNA reads TGCAGTGCTAGTCCGGCAGGCTCCTACGAGCAGTACTTC.

This clonotype was counted between two and nine times. CDR3 region: CASSLWGGDQPQHF. In nucleotides, the CDR3 is TGCGCCAGCAGCTTGTGGGGCGGAGATCAGCCCCAGCATTTT. This chain uses TRBV5-1 with TRBJ1-5, with a possible D match to TRBD1 (5 bases). V lost 1 base, J lost 5 bases, and 10 bases lay in between. Germline V gene data show CDR1 as SGHRS and CDR2 as YFSETQ. The CDR3 is made up of 14 amino acids.

There are a few counts of this clonotype. The V and J genes are TRBV4-1 and TRBJ2-5; 12 bases align to TRBD2. After removal of 2 bases from V and 5 bases from J, the junction contained 3 bases not matched to a gene. The CDR3 has 15 residues. CDR1 is MGHRA and CDR2 is YSYEKL in the germline V gene. CDR3 sequence: CASSQRTSGDETQYF. CDR3 in DNA: TGCGCCAGCAGCCAACGGACTAGCGGGGACGAGACCCAGTACTTC.

Only a few counts were recorded for this clonotype. The chain uses TRBV21-1 and TRBJ2-7; TRBD1, as called in the table, went unchecked against the DNA. TRBV21-1 is flagged as a pseudogene. CDR3 size: 14 residues. The CDR3 loop is CASEGDTRPYEQYV. The CDR3, as DNA: TGTGCCAGCGAGGGGGACACCAGGCCGTACGAGCAGTACGTC.

This clonotype was detected a few times. V gene TRBV7-3 combines with J gene TRBJ2-3, with TRBD1 as a possible D gene (7 bases). The CDR3 length is 16 residues. Trimming removed 3 bases from V and 5 bases from J, with 18 bases in between. Germline CDR1 is SGHTA and CDR2 is FQGTGA. CDR3 region: CASSLAGGGLGDTQYF. The CDR3, as DNA: TGTGCCAGCAGCTTGGCAGGAGGGGGCCTGGGAGATACGCAGTATTTT.

Many counts were recorded for this clonotype. V gene TRBV20-1 combines with J gene TRBJ2-4; TRBD1 matches 8 bases. J gave up 5 bases and V 1 base, and 1 base lay outside the gene matches. Germline V gene sequence: CDR1 DFQATT, CDR2 SNEGSKA (reference sequence). The CDR3 is 13 amino acids. The CDR3 DNA sequence: TGCAGTGCTAGAGGACAGGGGCAAAACATTCAGTACTTC. It translates to CSARGQGQNIQYF.

The chain carries TRBV5-5 and TRBJ2-4; D is perhaps TRBD2 (6 bases). In germline, CDR1 is SGHKS, CDR2 YYEKEE (reference sequence). Trimming left V 3 bases short and J 1 base short, with 14 bases between. The CDR3 has 16 residues. CDR3 DNA sequence: TGTGCCAGCAGCTCATTTGGGGGGTTGGCCAAAAACATTCAGTACTTC. The encoded protein is CASSSFGGLAKNIQYF.

This chain uses TRBV6-6 with TRBJ2-7; D remains ambiguous. Germline V gene data show CDR1 as MNHNY and CDR2 as SVGAGI (reference sequence). V was shortened by 4 bases and J by 3 bases, with 10 bases between the two germline ends. The length of the CDR3 is 13 residues. For the CDR3, the DNA is TGTGCCAGCAGTTCCGTCCCGAACTACGAGCAGTACTTC. It codes for CASSSVPNYEQYF.

The J gene is TRBJ2-7, the V gene TRBV6-5; D is unclear. Germline values: CDR1 MNHEY, CDR2 SVGAGI. The CDR3 totals 16 residues. V was clipped by 2 bases and J by 4 bases, with 18 bases between them. In DNA, the CDR3 is TGTGCCAGCAGTTACAGCGTCAGCCCGGTTCTTTACGAGCAGTACTTC. The encoded protein is CASSYSVSPVLYEQYF.

This clonotype has more than one count but fewer than ten. This chain joins TRBV5-1 and TRBJ2-3; the D gene is possibly TRBD2 (5 bases). This CDR3 region has 17 residues. Germline-derived CDR1 and CDR2 are SGHRS and YFSETQ. V was pared by 1 base and J by 1 base, with 16 bases between. CDR3 DNA sequence: TGCGCCAGCAGCTTGTTCCGGGGAGACTCCCGCACAGATACGCAGTATTTT. The encoded protein is CASSLFRGDSRTDTQYF.

In this sample, this clonotype turned up a few times. J is TRBJ1-5 and V is TRBV19; 12 nucleotides match TRBD1. The germline V gene has CDR1 LNHDA and CDR2 SQIVND (reference sequence). CDR3 length equals 18 residues. Unmatched junction bases numbered 9, after V lost 5 bases and J lost 1 base. The CDR3, as DNA: TGTGCCAGTAGTCCCGGGACAGGGGGCCATTGGAGCAATCAGCCCCAGCATTTT. Translating it yields CASSPGTGGHWSNQPQHF.

V and J are TRBV5-1 and TRBJ1-4; no reliable D call. Germline CDR1 SGHRS, CDR2 YFSETQ. The CDR3 is 14 amino acids. V was cut by 1 base and J by 6 bases, with 10 bases left in between. In DNA form, the CDR3 reads TGCGCCAGCAGCTTGAAGGCGGGTGATGAAAAACTGTTTTTT. This encodes CASSLKAGDEKLFF.

This clonotype came up many times. The V call is TRBV5-1, the J call TRBJ2-1; D is unresolved. This CDR3 contains 15 residues. Trimming took 1 base from V and 4 from J, leaving 12 bases between them. The germline CDR1 and CDR2 sequences are SGHRS and YFSETQ. The DNA for the CDR3 is TGCGCCAGCAGCTTGATACCGGGCGGATACAATGAGCAGTTCTTC. Its translation: CASSLIPGGYNEQFF.

This clonotype has just a few counts. V gene TRBV6-5 combines with J gene TRBJ2-6; perhaps TRBD2 as D (5 bases). The CDR3 is 15 amino acids. Trimming removed 7 bases at V and 0 bases at J, with 10 bases between. CDR1 MNHEY and CDR2 SVGAGI come from the germline V gene. The CDR3 sequence: CASKLGSSGANVLTF. The DNA for the CDR3 is TGTGCCAGCAAATTGGGGAGCTCTGGGGCCAACGTCCTGACTTTC.